The 27 T cell receptor beta chains given below trace back to one sample, sequenced in a study of T cell changes during pregnancy in multiple sclerosis. Clones were sequenced by immunoSEQ multiplex PCR, and TCRdb holds only the in-frame ones, with some missing. Here the sample spans roughly 100,000 clones, about 90% being singletons. This specimen consisted of peripheral blood, obtained in the second trimester of pregnancy. The receptors shown here come from a female donor with multiple sclerosis, enrolled in a pregnancy study.

This sequence joins TRBV5-1 and TRBJ2-7; a weak D match, TRBD1 (5 bases). Germline V lookup: CDR1 SGHRS, CDR2 YFSETQ. The germline V and J ends were trimmed by 0 bases and 6 bases, with 10 bases remaining between them. The CDR3 runs 13 residues. CDR3 in DNA: TGCGCCAGCAGCTTGGGTCTCAGGGTCGAGCAGTACTTC. Its protein is CASSLGLRVEQYF.

This chain connects TRBV2 to TRBJ1-1; D gene ambiguous. The CDR3 extends over 13 amino acids. Germline V gene sequence: CDR1 SNHLY, CDR2 FYNNEI. V gave up 1 base and J gave up 0 bases, with 3 bases separating them. CDR3 coding DNA: TGTGCCAGCAGTGAAGAGCTGAACACTGAAGCTTTCTTT. This translates into CASSEELNTEAFF.

The rearrangement uses TRBV6-5 and TRBJ1-2; the D is unclear. Trimming pared 0 bases from V and 7 bases from J, leaving 18 bases between. Germline V gives CDR1 MNHEY, CDR2 SVGAGI. The CDR3 is 16 amino acids. CDR3 bases: TGTGCCAGCAGTTACTCGCGGGCAGTAATCTCCCCTGGCTACACCTTC. Protein product: CASSYSRAVISPGYTF.

The chain combines TRBV28 with TRBJ1-2; 9 bases fit TRBD1. J gave up 7 bases and V 4 bases, and 7 bases lay outside the gene matches. The CDR3 is 14 residues long. Germline V gives CDR1 MDHEN, CDR2 SYDVKM. The CDR3 DNA is TGTGCCAGCAGTTCCCCGGGACAGGGTGTTGGCTACACCTTC. As protein: CASSSPGQGVGYTF.

The chain is built from TRBV28 and TRBJ1-1; 8 bases fit TRBD1. Per germline, CDR1 MDHEN and CDR2 SYDVKM. The CDR3 is 13 residues long. V was pared by 8 bases and J by 9 bases, with 11 bases of the junction left unmatched. CDR3 nucleotides: TGTGCCAGCGAGGGCCCTCGACAGGGGAAAGCTTTCTTT. Encoded protein: CASEGPRQGKAFF.

The rearrangement uses TRBV2 and TRBJ2-1; tentatively, D is TRBD2 (5 bases). The CDR3 runs to 15 residues. The V and J ends lost 8 bases and 5 bases respectively, with 19 bases between them. Germline V lookup: CDR1 SNHLY, CDR2 FYNNEI. The CDR3 sequence is CASRSTGWVNNEQFF. For the CDR3, the DNA is TGTGCCAGCCGGTCCACGGGGTGGGTCAACAATGAGCAGTTCTTC.

This chain joins TRBV5-4 and TRBJ2-1, with 14 bases identical to TRBD2. There are 17 residues in the CDR3. J was trimmed by 5 bases and V by 3 bases; bases with no gene match: 7. Germline V gene lookup returns CDR1 SGHNT and CDR2 YYREEE (reference sequence). The CDR3 here is CASSSGLAGGFNNEQFF. The CDR3 nucleotides read TGTGCCAGCAGCTCAGGACTAGCGGGAGGTTTTAACAATGAGCAGTTCTTC. Using reference TRBV5-4 and TRBJ2-1 for the parts outside the CDR3, the full variable domain is ETGVTQSPTHLIKTRGQQVTLRCSSQSGHNTVSWYQQALGQGPQFIFQYYREEENGRGNFPPRFSGLQFPNYSSELNVNALELDDSALYLCASSSGLAGGFNNEQFFGPGTRLTVL.

V gene TRBV15 combines with J gene TRBJ1-4, with D maybe TRBD1 (6 bases). V lost 5 bases to trimming and J lost 7 bases, with 23 bases between them. Looked up from germline, CDR1 is LNHNV and CDR2 is YYDKDF (reference sequence). The CDR3 sequence is 17 residues long. As DNA, the CDR3 is TGTGCCACCAGCTCCTATCAGGGTGGGGGGGGCGTTGAAAAACTGTTTTTT. Translated, it gives CATSSYQGGGGVEKLFF.

The V gene is TRBV5-6, the J gene TRBJ1-3; 10 positions agree with TRBD1. This CDR3 spans 18 amino acids. The V segment lost 4 bases and the J segment 5 bases; nucleotides outside the gene matches: 15. The germline gives CDR1 SGHDT, CDR2 YYEEEE. The CDR3, as DNA: TGTGCCAGCAGCGCCACCCGGGACAGGGGCGTATTTAGAAACACCATATATTTT. Translating it yields CASSATRDRGVFRNTIYF.

This rearrangement joins TRBV5-8 to TRBJ1-1; D is uncertain. CDR1 is SGHTS, CDR2 YDEGEE, per germline. The CDR3 runs 14 residues. Trimming pared 1 base from V and 4 bases from J, leaving 11 bases between. The DNA for the CDR3 is TGTGCCAGCAGCTTGTACGGAGTGGGCACTGAAGCTTTCTTT. Amino acid sequence: CASSLYGVGTEAFF.

The rearrangement uses TRBV27 and TRBJ2-7, with D possibly being TRBD2 (5 bases). CDR1 and CDR2 from the germline V gene are MNHEY and SMNVEV (reference sequence). The CDR3 contains 13 residues. Trimming pared 0 bases from V and 6 bases from J, leaving 9 bases between. This CDR3 reads CASSLSVRGEQYF. Written as DNA, the CDR3 is TGTGCCAGCAGTTTATCCGTCCGGGGCGAGCAGTACTTC.

V usage is TRBV6-5 and J usage is TRBJ1-2; a possible D gene is TRBD1 (5 bases). The CDR3 is 12 amino acids. Germline V gives CDR1 MNHEY, CDR2 SVGAGI. With 8 bases removed from V and 2 bases from J, the gap between germline ends came to 9 bases. CDR3: CASQDINYGYTF. CDR3 DNA: TGTGCCAGCCAGGACATAAACTATGGCTACACCTTC.

The chain has TRBV10-3 and TRBJ2-1; no definite D call. Germline V gene data show CDR1 as ENHRY and CDR2 as SYGVKD. The CDR3 spans 15 residues. V lost 0 bases to trimming and J lost 7 bases, with 13 bases between them. The CDR3 sequence is CAISESMVVSNEQFF. CDR3 DNA: TGTGCCATCAGTGAGTCGATGGTAGTCTCTAATGAGCAGTTCTTC.

The chain combines TRBV6-5 with TRBJ2-3; TRBD2 is a possible D gene (6 bases). Germline loops: CDR1 MNHEY, CDR2 SVGAGI. The length of the CDR3 is 16 residues. The ends were cut back, 3 bases at V and 1 base at J, with 14 bases in the middle. This CDR3 is CASSYGGYRGTDTQYF. The CDR3 nucleotides are TGTGCCAGCAGTTATGGGGGGTACCGGGGCACAGATACGCAGTATTTT.

The CDR3 region has the DNA TGTGCCAGCAGCCAGGGACTAGCGGGCACAGATACGCAGTATTTT. It is translated as CASSQGLAGTDTQYF. This chain connects TRBV4-2 to TRBJ2-3; 11 bases line up with TRBD2. The germline gives CDR1 LGHNA, CDR2 YNFKEQ. With V trimmed by 3 bases and J by 1 base, 0 bases remained unmatched. The CDR3 loop spans 15 amino acids.

This chain links TRBV28 with TRBJ1-1; D is ambiguous. CDR3 size: 13 residues. The V and J ends lost 7 bases and 7 bases respectively, with 16 bases between them. In germline, CDR1 is MDHEN, CDR2 SYDVKM. The DNA for the CDR3 is TGTGCCAGCACCTCGTCGATCGGAGATGAAGCTTTCTTT. It encodes CASTSSIGDEAFF.

This chain links TRBV6-1 with TRBJ2-3, with TRBD2 matching 11 bases. V shed 2 bases, J shed 2 bases, and the junction held 6 bases outside the gene matches. Germline lookup yields CDR1 MNHNS and CDR2 SASEGT. The CDR3 runs to 17 residues. In DNA, the CDR3 is TGTGCCAGCAGTGAAACCACTAGCGGGAGCCCCACAGATACGCAGTATTTT. It codes for CASSETTSGSPTDTQYF.

The DNA for the CDR3 is TGTGCCAGTAGTCCCTTTTCGGGGAACGAGCAGTACTTC. Its translation is CASSPFSGNEQYF. The chain has TRBV19 and TRBJ2-7, with a weak D call TRBD2 (5 bases). The CDR3 extends over 13 amino acids. Germline assignment: CDR1 LNHDA and CDR2 SQIVND (reference sequence). V lost 5 bases and J 5 bases, leaving 13 bases between the germline ends.

The V call is TRBV19, the J call TRBJ2-3; 12 bases fit TRBD2. The V segment lost 5 bases and the J segment 5 bases; nucleotides outside the gene matches: 5. The CDR3 has 15 residues. The germline CDR1 and CDR2 sequences are LNHDA and SQIVND (reference sequence). The CDR3 DNA reads as TGTGCCAGTAGTCTAGCGGGAGGGGTAGGAGATACGCAGTATTTT. Protein product: CASSLAGGVGDTQYF.

This sequence joins TRBV19 and TRBJ1-5, with 10 bases that match TRBD1. CDR3 size: 15 residues. Germline V gene lookup returns CDR1 LNHDA and CDR2 SQIVND (reference sequence). J lost 6 bases, V lost 5 bases, and 7 bases had no gene match. The CDR3 DNA reads as TGTGCCAGTAGTGTGGACAGGGGGTCTGGTCAGCCCCAGCATTTT. This encodes CASSVDRGSGQPQHF.

The gene calls are TRBV5-1 and TRBJ2-7, with D possibly being TRBD1 (6 bases). V shed 5 bases and J shed 7 bases, with 16 bases lying between them. The germline gives CDR1 SGHRS, CDR2 YFSETQ. CDR3 length equals 13 residues. CDR3 DNA sequence: TGCGCCAGCAGACGGGGCAGGGGCGGGGAGCAGTACTTC. Translated: CASRRGRGGEQYF.

This rearrangement joins TRBV2 to TRBJ1-5; 10 positions agree with TRBD1. J gave up 4 bases and V 5 bases, and 5 bases lay outside the gene matches. Germline V gene data show CDR1 as SNHLY and CDR2 as FYNNEI. CDR3 size: 15 residues. CDR3 DNA sequence: TGTGCCAGCAGTAGGGACAGGGGAATAAATCAGCCCCAGCATTTT. Translating it yields CASSRDRGINQPQHF.

The chain uses TRBV9 and TRBJ2-7; TRBD1 is a possible D gene (5 bases). From germline, CDR1 is SGDLS and CDR2 YYNGEE. Between the trimmed V and J ends, which lost 4 bases and 3 bases, there was a span of 20 bases. CDR3 length equals 16 residues. CDR3 amino acids: CASSPMSSQGLYEQYF. CDR3 nucleotides: TGTGCCAGCAGCCCTATGAGTAGCCAGGGCCTCTACGAGCAGTACTTC.

The rearrangement uses TRBV10-1 and TRBJ2-1; D unresolved. In germline, CDR1 is WNHNN, CDR2 SYGVQD (reference sequence). V lost 7 bases to trimming and J lost 5 bases, with 6 bases between them. The CDR3 runs to 11 residues. CDR3 protein: CASTPDNEQFF. The CDR3 bases are TGCGCCAGCACCCCAGACAATGAGCAGTTCTTC.

CDR3 bases: TGTGCCTCCTCTAGGGGACTAGCGGGAGGGGCCGGGGAGCTGTTTTTT. This gives the protein CASSRGLAGGAGELFF. The genes are TRBV2 and TRBJ2-2; TRBD2 agrees at 16 bases. J gave up 6 bases and V 11 bases, and 9 bases lay outside the gene matches. From germline, CDR1 is SNHLY and CDR2 FYNNEI. The CDR3 sequence is 16 residues long.

CDR3 sequence: CASRPGTGYNYGYTF. Here the CDR3 DNA reads TGTGCCAGCAGACCCGGGACAGGATATAACTATGGCTACACCTTC. The rearrangement uses TRBV2 and TRBJ1-2; TRBD1 aligns across 8 bases. Losses at the gene ends were 6 bases for V and 1 base for J; bases not matched to a gene: 7. This CDR3 has 15 residues. Germline CDR1 is SNHLY and CDR2 is FYNNEI.

The V and J genes are TRBV25-1 and TRBJ2-1, with D tentatively TRBD2 (5 bases). V gave up 5 bases and J gave up 4 bases, with 15 bases separating them. The germline V gene encodes CDR1 MGHDK and CDR2 SYGVNS. The CDR3 spans 15 residues. CDR3 protein: CASSLAGLLYNEQFF. As DNA, the CDR3 is TGTGCCAGCAGTCTTGCGGGCCTTCTATACAATGAGCAGTTCTTC.